Listed here are 22 T cell receptor beta chains from one sample, sequenced in a study of T cell responses to AZD1222 COVID-19 vaccine. Clones were sequenced by immunoSEQ multiplex PCR, and TCRdb holds only the in-frame ones, with some missing. Found here are 100,000 to 150,000 clones, less than 95% of them singletons; the top ten hold about 4.3%. Sequences were derived from peripheral blood, sampled on day 0 of MenACWY control vaccination. These receptors came from an adult in good health.

The V and J genes are TRBV28 and TRBJ2-3; D is ambiguous. V lost 6 bases and J lost 3, with 7 bases in between. In germline, CDR1 is MDHEN, CDR2 SYDVKM. This CDR3 spans 12 amino acids. The CDR3 protein is CASSPETDTQYF. As DNA, the CDR3 is TGTGCCAGCAGCCCTGAGACAGATACGCAGTATTTT.

This chain uses TRBV5-4 with TRBJ2-2, with TRBD1 identical over 9 bases. V shed 1 base, J shed 3 bases, and the junction held 4 bases outside the gene matches. CDR1 and CDR2 (germline): SGHNT, YYREEE (reference sequence). The CDR3 runs to 16 residues. CDR3 nucleotide sequence: TGTGCCAGCAGCTTGACAGGGGGCGCTTACACCGGGGAGCTGTTTTTT. It codes for CASSLTGGAYTGELFF.

J is TRBJ2-7 and V is TRBV28; tentative D call: TRBD1 (6 bases). The V and J ends lost 4 bases and 2 bases respectively, with 15 bases between them. The germline V gene has CDR1 MDHEN and CDR2 SYDVKM. The CDR3 has 15 residues. CDR3 in amino acids: CASSSYWTETYEQYV. In nucleotides, the CDR3 is TGTGCCAGCAGTTCCTATTGGACAGAAACCTACGAGCAGTACGTC.

Only one count was recorded for this clone. The V call is TRBV5-4, the J call TRBJ2-7, with 11 nucleotides matching TRBD2. After removal of 0 bases from V and 2 bases from J, the junction contained 4 bases not matched to a gene. CDR3 length equals 16 residues. The V gene's germline CDR1 is SGHNT and CDR2 YYREEE (reference sequence). CDR3 in amino acids: CASSLGLAGGAYEQYF. For the CDR3, the DNA is TGTGCCAGCAGCTTGGGGCTAGCGGGAGGAGCCTACGAGCAGTACTTC.

In its sample, this clone was seen once. This sequence joins TRBV11-3 and TRBJ2-1; perhaps TRBD2 as D (7 bases). The germline V gene encodes CDR1 SGHNT and CDR2 YENEEA. With 2 bases removed from V and 3 bases from J, the gap between germline ends came to 14 bases. The CDR3 is 16 amino acids. CDR3 in amino acids: CASSLFEGGVYNEQFF. In nucleotides, the CDR3 is TGTGCCAGCAGCTTATTCGAGGGGGGGGTCTACAATGAGCAGTTCTTC.

The count of this clone is one. The chain is built from TRBV4-2 and TRBJ2-7; TRBD2 might be the D (5 bases). From germline, CDR1 is LGHNA and CDR2 YNFKEQ. This CDR3 is 13 amino acids long. Trimming removed 4 bases from V and 1 base from J, with 8 bases in between. Here the CDR3 reads CASSPAGSYEQYF. The CDR3 DNA follows: TGTGCCAGCAGCCCCGCGGGTTCCTACGAGCAGTACTTC.

The rearrangement uses TRBV28 and TRBJ1-3; TRBD1 agrees at 7 bases. The CDR3 consists of 15 residues. Germline CDR1 is MDHEN and CDR2 is SYDVKM. Germline trimming cut 8 bases from V and 0 bases from J; bases unmatched to any gene: 7. This chain's CDR3 is CASVGGTASGNTIYF. CDR3 DNA sequence: TGTGCCAGCGTCGGAGGGACAGCCTCTGGAAACACCATATATTTT. Based on the CDR3 plus reference TRBV28 and TRBJ1-3, the full variable domain is DVKVTQSSRYLVKRTGEKVFLECVQDMDHENMFWYRQDPGLGLRLIYFSYDVKMKEKGDIPEGYSVSREKKERFSLILESASTNQTSMYLCASVGGTASGNTIYFGEGSWLTVV.

V and J are TRBV5-1 and TRBJ2-5; 9 nucleotides align to TRBD1. The germline V gene encodes CDR1 SGHRS and CDR2 YFSETQ. CDR3 length equals 15 residues. Trimming cost V 3 bases and J 0 bases; bases outside gene matches: 3. CDR3 sequence (DNA): TGCGCCAGCAGCTACCGGGACAGGGACCAAGAGACCCAGTACTTC. Its protein is CASSYRDRDQETQYF.

This clone showed up just once. The rearrangement uses TRBV30 and TRBJ2-1; D unresolved. CDR1 is GTSNPN, CDR2 SVGIG, per germline (reference sequence). The length of the CDR3 is 11 residues. V was cut by 3 bases and J by 5 bases, with 5 bases left in between. CDR3 in amino acids: CAWRGNNEQFF. The CDR3 nucleotides read TGTGCCTGGAGGGGAAACAATGAGCAGTTCTTC.

The chain combines TRBV27 with TRBJ2-7, with 8 bases that match TRBD1. Germline CDR1 MNHEY, CDR2 SMNVEV (reference sequence). CDR3 length equals 14 residues. J was trimmed by 6 bases and V by 8 bases; bases with no gene match: 12. CDR3 sequence: CASRGVRTGSEQYF. The CDR3 nucleotides read TGTGCCAGCCGCGGCGTACGGACAGGGTCCGAGCAGTACTTC.

This chain joins TRBV19 and TRBJ2-4; TRBD1 aligns across 11 bases. V lost 7 bases to trimming and J lost 3 bases; unmatched junction nucleotides: 5. The CDR3 spans 15 residues. Germline V gives CDR1 LNHDA, CDR2 SQIVND (reference sequence). CDR3 sequence reads: CASTLGTGGKNIQYF. DNA for the CDR3: TGTGCCAGTACCCTAGGGACAGGGGGCAAAAACATTCAGTACTTC.

This chain links TRBV28 with TRBJ2-1, with D perhaps being TRBD1 or TRBD2 (5 bases each). Trimming took off 3 bases at V and 14 bases at J, with 17 bases between the two ends. Germline-derived CDR1 and CDR2 are MDHEN and SYDVKM. The CDR3 is 13 residues long. The CDR3 loop reads CASSLGTGTAEFF. In DNA, the CDR3 is TGTGCCAGCAGTTTGGGGACCGGGACCGCCGAGTTCTTC.

The gene calls are TRBV18 and TRBJ2-7; D perhaps matches TRBD2 (5 bases). V was trimmed by 3 bases and J by 1 base, leaving 10 bases between them. The CDR3 contains 14 residues. Germline CDR1 KGHSH, CDR2 LQKENI. The CDR3: CASSPPRTSYEQYF. The CDR3 DNA is TGTGCCAGCTCACCCCCCCGGACTTCCTACGAGCAGTACTTC.

The chain is built from TRBV9 and TRBJ2-1, with a tentative D call TRBD2 (6 bases). The CDR3 runs 16 residues. Germline V gene lookup returns CDR1 SGDLS and CDR2 YYNGEE. The V gene lost 6 bases and the J gene lost 3 bases, with 19 bases spanning the gap. CDR3 in DNA: TGTGCCAGCAACCTAGGGCCCGGGGGAAACTACAATGAGCAGTTCTTC. This gives the protein CASNLGPGGNYNEQFF.

The V and J genes are TRBV5-1 and TRBJ2-5; 8 positions agree with TRBD2. CDR3 size: 17 residues. Trimming at V came to 4 bases and at J to 7 bases, leaving 18 bases not matched to a gene. The V gene's germline CDR1 is SGHRS and CDR2 YFSETQ. This CDR3 reads CASSEGTSGHRSGTQYF. The CDR3 DNA is TGCGCCAGCAGCGAAGGAACTAGCGGACATCGCTCTGGGACCCAGTACTTC.

This clone was seen just once. V and J are TRBV24-1 and TRBJ2-6; 7 positions match TRBD1. The germline V gene encodes CDR1 KGHDR and CDR2 SFDVKD. CDR3 length: 16 residues. V lost 6 bases and J lost 2; bases outside the gene matches: 6. DNA for the CDR3: TGTGCCACCAGTTCCGATCAGGGGGCTGGGGCCAACGTCCTGACTTTC. Its protein product is CATSSDQGAGANVLTF.

About this clone: Distinct nucleotide sequences in the sample also encode this CDR3. The chain carries TRBV28 and TRBJ2-2; 7 bases line up with TRBD2. This CDR3 is built from 15 residues. The ends lost 6 bases at V and 0 bases at J; junction bases unmatched: 4. Looked up from germline, CDR1 is MDHEN and CDR2 is SYDVKM. DNA for the CDR3: TGTGCCAGCAGCTCCGGGACTACGAACACCGGGGAGCTGTTTTTT. It is translated as CASSSGTTNTGELFF.

This chain uses TRBV18 with TRBJ1-4; D not certain. V dropped 4 bases and J dropped 7 bases, with 10 bases sitting between them. From germline, CDR1 is KGHSH and CDR2 LQKENI. The CDR3 is 13 residues long. Written as DNA, the CDR3 is TGTGCCAGCTCACAGGGTATGAGTGAAAAACTGTTTTTT. Protein: CASSQGMSEKLFF. Variable domain in full (rest from reference TRBV18 and TRBJ1-4): NAGVMQNPRHLVRRRGQEARLRCSPMKGHSHVYWYRQLPEEGLKFMVYLQKENIIDESGMPKERFSAEFPKEGPSILRIQQVVRGDSAAYFCASSQGMSEKLFFGSGTQLSVL.

This chain links TRBV12-3 or TRBV12-4 with TRBJ1-2; 7 bases map to TRBD1. The length of the CDR3 is 12 residues. V dropped 8 bases and J dropped 4; count of bases not matched to a gene: 4. CDR3: CASARDSYGYTF. The CDR3 region has the DNA TGTGCCAGCGCCCGGGACAGCTATGGCTACACCTTC.

The CDR3 loop reads CASSIQGDNSPLHF. The CDR3 nucleotides read TGTGCCAGTAGTATACAGGGGGATAATTCACCCCTCCACTTT. This chain connects TRBV19 to TRBJ1-6, with 7 bases lining up with TRBD1. There are 14 residues in the CDR3. Trimming removed 2 bases from V and 5 bases from J; junction bases left unmatched: 0. Germline V gene sequence: CDR1 LNHDA, CDR2 SQIVND (reference sequence).

V is TRBV28 and J is TRBJ2-7; 8 bases match TRBD2. The length of the CDR3 is 15 residues. The V segment lost 1 base and the J segment 1 base; nucleotides outside the gene matches: 3. Germline CDR1 reads MDHEN; CDR2 reads SYDVKM. The CDR3 region is CASSLSGTSSYEQYV. The CDR3 coding sequence is TGTGCCAGCAGTTTATCGGGGACTAGTTCCTACGAGCAGTACGTC.

The rearrangement joins TRBV27 to TRBJ1-1, with 7 bases identical to TRBD1. Unmatched junction bases numbered 19, after V lost 8 bases and J lost 4 bases. This CDR3 contains 17 residues. The V gene's germline CDR1 is MNHEY and CDR2 SMNVEV (reference sequence). The chain's CDR3 is CASSTRVGGVSVTEAFF. In DNA, the CDR3 is TGTGCCAGCTCGACACGGGTAGGGGGCGTCTCTGTCACTGAAGCTTTCTTT.